The subject of this entry is one T cell receptor (beta chain). Its antigen is unidentified. Combining a sample-barcoded 5' primer with a J-beta primer mix, a second PCR ran for roughly 7 to 11 cycles. Every cDNA molecule bore a tag from a template-switch adaptor containing 12 random nucleotides. Each CDR3 protein is one row after TCRdb ran MiXCR on the 5' RACE reads. The profile covers 780,000 or so distinct CDR3 sequences, with about 48% appearing a single time and approximately 41% taken by the ten largest. The CDR3 spans 15 residues. Trimming took off 6 bases at V and 4 bases at J, with 15 bases between the two ends. Germline assignment: CDR1 MDHEN and CDR2 SYDVKM. These data are taken from a study of blood T cells in healthy people across ages. Broader study findings: Researchers said unsorted PBMCs prevented a conclusive naive versus antigen-experienced comparison.

Healthy individuals of Caucasian origin from Russia, aged about 6 to 95, served as donors. Sequencing was carried out using blood. The sequence was obtained from an elderly man in good health. The V and J genes are TRBV28 and TRBJ2-2; D may match TRBD1 or TRBD2 (5 bases each). In nucleotides, the CDR3 is TGTGCCAGCAGCCTTATGGGACGCCGCACCGGGGAGCTGTTTTTT. Translating gives CASSLMGRRTGELFF.